The 3 T cell receptor beta chains listed next were all sequenced from one sample in a study of cytomegalovirus exposure and HLA in healthy donors. PCR involved 60 Vbeta and 13 Jbeta primers. TCRdb keeps only in-frame clones here, not all; method: immunoSEQ multiplex PCR. Its table records tens of thousands of clones. Sequenced input: PBMCs. These TCRs come from a man aged 18 to 30 in good health and CMV-seropositive.

The rearrangement joins TRBV7-9 to TRBJ2-1; TRBD1 aligns across 9 bases. CDR3 length: 16 amino acids. Germline CDR1 and CDR2: SEHNR and FQNEAQ (reference sequence). V lost 4 bases to trimming and J lost 5 bases; unmatched junction nucleotides: 9. CDR3 loop: CASSSRAGTGNNEQFF. CDR3 DNA: TGTGCCAGCAGCTCCAGGGCCGGGACAGGGAACAATGAGCAGTTCTTC.

This chain links TRBV11-2 with TRBJ2-7; 8 bases align to TRBD1. V shed 0 bases and J 3 bases; nucleotides not matched to a gene: 7. The CDR3 contains 16 residues. The V gene's germline CDR1 is SGHAT and CDR2 FQNNGV. DNA of the CDR3: TGTGCCAGCAGCTTAGATCCGGGACAGGCCTTCTACGAGCAGTACTTC. The encoded protein is CASSLDPGQAFYEQYF.

The V call is TRBV5-1, the J call TRBJ1-5; D unresolved. Deletions cut 0 bases from V and 4 bases from J, with 20 bases between. The CDR3 runs 18 residues. Looked up from germline, CDR1 is SGHRS and CDR2 is YFSETQ. CDR3 residues: CASSLGQPGPRANQPQHF. CDR3 DNA sequence: TGCGCCAGCAGCTTGGGACAACCGGGCCCGCGGGCTAATCAGCCCCAGCATTTT.